Below, 18 T cell receptor beta chains from the same sample are listed, as sequenced in a study of PD-1 blockade in mismatch repair-deficient tumors. The protocol was immunoSEQ multiplex PCR, while the TCRdb copy is restricted to in-frame clones and leaves out a portion. The sample lists tens of thousands of clones; more than 75% were seen once. This sample comprised peripheral blood, obtained 4 weeks after starting pembrolizumab. These receptors were collected from an adult with mismatch repair-deficient cancer.

The chain has TRBV11-2 and TRBJ2-7, with 8 positions matching TRBD2. Germline V gene sequence: CDR1 SGHAT, CDR2 FQNNGV. This CDR3 has 18 amino acids. Losses at the gene ends were 5 bases for V and 4 bases for J; bases not matched to a gene: 19. The chain's CDR3 is CASSPRDSGGRPTYEQYF. In DNA, the CDR3 is TGTGCCAGCAGCCCTAGGGACTCTGGCGGGAGGCCGACTTACGAGCAGTACTTC. Looking up the rest from reference TRBV11-2 and TRBJ2-7 gives the full variable domain: EAGVAQSPRYKIIEKRQSVAFWCNPISGHATLYWYQQILGQGPKLLIQFQNNGVVDDSQLPKDRFSAERLKGVDSTLKIQPAKLEDSAVYLCASSPRDSGGRPTYEQYFGPGTRLTVT.

The chain employs TRBV4-2 and TRBJ2-3, with 8 positions matching TRBD2. Germline values: CDR1 LGHNA, CDR2 YNFKEQ. The CDR3 is 15 residues long. V lost 0 bases, J lost 4 bases, and 3 bases stayed unmatched. CDR3 amino acids: CASSQEAGVSDTQYF. DNA of the CDR3: TGTGCCAGCAGCCAAGAAGCGGGAGTCTCAGATACGCAGTATTTT.

V is TRBV9 and J is TRBJ2-2, with 12 bases identical to TRBD2. V was clipped by 0 bases and J by 7 bases; unmatched bases: 7. The CDR3 contains 17 residues. CDR1 and CDR2 (germline): SGDLS, YYNGEE. CDR3: CASSVVPTSGSGGELFF. CDR3 nucleotides: TGTGCCAGCAGCGTAGTACCGACTAGCGGGAGTGGCGGGGAGCTGTTTTTT.

This clone was seen more than once but under ten times. The chain links TRBV4-2 to TRBJ2-7; 9 bases match TRBD1. In germline, CDR1 is LGHNA, CDR2 YNFKEQ. The trim removed 0 bases at V and 6 bases at J, leaving 12 bases unmatched. This CDR3 region has 17 residues. This chain's CDR3 is CASSQDLLYRGQVEQYF. In nucleotides, the CDR3 is TGTGCCAGCAGCCAAGATCTCCTCTACAGGGGGCAGGTCGAGCAGTACTTC.

The chain has TRBV6-1 and TRBJ2-1, with 10 bases that match TRBD2. V was clipped by 7 bases and J by 7 bases; unmatched bases: 10. This CDR3 is built from 15 residues. Germline CDR1 reads MNHNS; CDR2 reads SASEGT. The chain's CDR3 is CASTRAGGPQNEQFF. The CDR3 DNA follows: TGTGCCAGCACCCGAGCGGGAGGGCCCCAGAATGAGCAGTTCTTC.

This clone was observed a few times. This chain connects TRBV15 to TRBJ1-2; maybe TRBD1 (5 bases). Germline V gene data show CDR1 as LNHNV and CDR2 as YYDKDF (reference sequence). The V end was cut by 0 bases, the J end by 0 bases, with 8 bases between. CDR3 length equals 15 residues. The CDR3 DNA follows: TGTGCCACCAGCAGAGAAGCAGGGACTAACTATGGCTACACCTTC. It specifies CATSREAGTNYGYTF.

This clone was detected only once. CDR3 coding DNA: TGTGCCAGCAGTGTCGGACATTTATACAATGAGCAGTTCTTC. This translates into CASSVGHLYNEQFF. The chain couples TRBV9 to TRBJ2-1, with D maybe TRBD1 (5 bases). Germline V CDR1 and CDR2: SGDLS, YYNGEE. Trimming removed 5 bases from V and 4 bases from J, with 13 bases in between. The CDR3 spans 14 residues.

The chain joins TRBV7-2 to TRBJ1-1, with unresolved D. V dropped 11 bases and J dropped 4 bases, with 32 bases sitting between them. Germline V gene lookup returns CDR1 SGHTA and CDR2 FQGNSA. This CDR3 has 18 residues. The CDR3 DNA is TGTGCCTCCCCTGGAGAAATAACTGGAGGACGGAGGACCACTGAAGCTTTCTTT. Translating it yields CASPGEITGGRRTTEAFF.

J is TRBJ2-3 and V is TRBV30, with 9 bases aligning to TRBD2. V was pared by 0 bases and J by 3 bases, with 13 bases of the junction left unmatched. Germline V gives CDR1 GTSNPN, CDR2 SVGIG (reference sequence). The length of the CDR3 is 18 residues. The CDR3: CAWSVGEVGGRETDTQYF. The CDR3 DNA is TGTGCCTGGAGTGTCGGGGAAGTAGGCGGGAGGGAAACAGATACGCAGTATTTT.

The rearrangement links TRBV7-3 to TRBJ2-1; 9 nucleotides match TRBD2. CDR1 and CDR2 from the germline V gene are SGHTA and FQGTGA. The CDR3 runs 17 residues. The junction had 10 bases not matched to a gene; V was cut back by 5 bases and J by 2 bases. This CDR3 reads CASSPRGGGGTYNEQFF. The CDR3 coding sequence is TGTGCCAGCAGCCCGCGGGGGGGCGGGGGCACCTACAATGAGCAGTTCTTC. The complete variable domain, with remaining parts taken from reference TRBV7-3 and TRBJ2-1, reads GAGVSQTPSNKVTEKGKYVELRCDPISGHTALYWYRQSLGQGPEFLIYFQGTGAADDSGLPNDRFFAVRPEGSVSTLKIQRTERGDSAVYLCASSPRGGGGTYNEQFFGPGTRLTVL.

This chain joins TRBV2 and TRBJ2-7, with D possibly TRBD2 on 6 matching bases. CDR1 is SNHLY, CDR2 FYNNEI, per germline. The CDR3 runs 17 residues. Trimming stripped 0 bases from V and 0 bases from J, with 15 bases between. CDR3 loop: CASSEAPGEVYSYEQYF. CDR3 coding DNA: TGTGCCAGCAGTGAAGCCCCGGGGGAGGTCTACTCCTACGAGCAGTACTTC.

This chain connects TRBV19 to TRBJ2-3, with TRBD2 matching 9 bases. CDR1 and CDR2 (germline): LNHDA, SQIVND (reference sequence). V shed 5 bases, J shed 4 bases, and the junction held 4 bases outside the gene matches. CDR3 length: 14 amino acids. CDR3 sequence: CASSVSGSADTQYF. The CDR3 DNA follows: TGTGCCAGTAGTGTTAGCGGGAGTGCAGATACGCAGTATTTT.

V gene TRBV5-1 combines with J gene TRBJ2-7; D unclear. The CDR3 loop spans 14 amino acids. Germline V lookup: CDR1 SGHRS, CDR2 YFSETQ. V was clipped by 2 bases and J by 3 bases, with 12 bases between them. The DNA of the CDR3 is TGCGCCAGCAGCTTCTTTTTGGGGAACTACGAGCAGTACTTC. It specifies CASSFFLGNYEQYF.

The chain joins TRBV25-1 to TRBJ2-2; perhaps TRBD2 as D (6 bases). The length of the CDR3 is 14 residues. The germline V and J ends were trimmed by 1 base and 5 bases, with 8 bases remaining between them. Per the germline V gene, CDR1 is MGHDK and CDR2 is SYGVNS. In DNA form, the CDR3 reads TGTGCCAGCAGTGAATGGGAGGTTACCGGGGAGCTGTTTTTT. As protein: CASSEWEVTGELFF.

The CDR3 spells CASSNPALAGADADTQYF. The CDR3 DNA sequence: TGCGCCAGCAGCAATCCAGCCCTAGCGGGAGCTGACGCAGATACGCAGTATTTT. The chain combines TRBV5-1 with TRBJ2-3; 10 bases are a match to TRBD2. The CDR3 consists of 18 residues. Germline-derived CDR1 and CDR2 are SGHRS and YFSETQ. V lost 4 bases to trimming and J lost 4 bases; unmatched junction nucleotides: 15.

The chain carries TRBV7-9 and TRBJ2-5; D possibly corresponds to TRBD2 (6 bases). CDR3 length: 14 residues. Germline-derived CDR1 and CDR2 are SEHNR and FQNEAQ (reference sequence). V lost 4 bases, J lost 2 bases, and 11 bases lay in between. CDR3 sequence: CASSYPGRQETQYF. CDR3 DNA sequence: TGTGCCAGCAGCTACCCAGGGAGGCAAGAGACCCAGTACTTC.

The sample holds one count of this clone. J is TRBJ2-1 and V is TRBV2; 10 bases fit TRBD2. Germline V lookup: CDR1 SNHLY, CDR2 FYNNEI. This CDR3 has 15 residues. V was clipped by 6 bases and J by 1 base; unmatched bases: 3. This CDR3 reads CASSEREGSYNEQFF. The CDR3, as DNA: TGTGCCAGCAGCGAGCGGGAGGGATCCTACAATGAGCAGTTCTTC. Variable domain in full (rest from reference TRBV2 and TRBJ2-1): EPEVTQTPSHQVTQMGQEVILRCVPISNHLYFYWYRQILGQKVEFLVSFYNNEISEKSEIFDDQFSVERPDGSNFTLKIRSTKLEDSAMYFCASSEREGSYNEQFFGPGTRLTVL.

The rearrangement uses TRBV4-3 and TRBJ1-5; D not resolved. Trimming removed 0 bases at V and 7 bases at J, with 7 bases between. Germline V gene sequence: CDR1 LGHNA, CDR2 YSLEER. There are 13 residues in the CDR3. The CDR3 nucleotides are TGCGCCAGCAGCCAAGATAAGGGACAGCCCCAGCATTTT. Translated, it gives CASSQDKGQPQHF.